The 6 T cell receptor beta chains below come from one sample, sequenced in a study of cytomegalovirus exposure and HLA in healthy donors. Libraries were prepared by immunoSEQ multiplex PCR; TCRdb keeps only in-frame clonotypes and omits some of them. The sample holds 150,000 to 200,000 clones, 85% seen once. Specimen: PBMCs. These receptors were taken from a man under 40 in good health and CMV-seropositive.

The chain is built from TRBV7-3 and TRBJ1-1; D call uncertain. Trimming left V 3 bases short and J 0 bases short, with 5 bases between. The germline gives CDR1 SGHTA, CDR2 FQGTGA. The CDR3 covers 13 residues. DNA for the CDR3: TGTGCCAGCAGCTTCGAGCTGAACACTGAAGCTTTCTTT. Encoded protein: CASSFELNTEAFF.

Only a few counts were recorded for this clone. The gene calls are TRBV6-1 and TRBJ2-7, with TRBD2 matching 8 bases. The trim removed 6 bases at V and 3 bases at J, leaving 10 bases unmatched. CDR1 and CDR2 from the germline V gene are MNHNS and SASEGT. The CDR3 spans 15 residues. CDR3 sequence: CASSVGGAIYYEQYF. The CDR3 DNA sequence: TGTGCCAGCAGCGTCGGGGGGGCTATCTACTACGAGCAGTACTTC.

Worth noting for this clone: Given a much more abundant clone one base away, this may be a read error. This rearrangement joins TRBV5-6 to TRBJ2-3, with 7 bases lining up with TRBD1. V was pared by 0 bases and J by 3 bases, with 4 bases of the junction left unmatched. The CDR3 extends over 15 amino acids. The germline V gene has CDR1 SGHDT and CDR2 YYEEEE. The CDR3 DNA reads TGTGCCAGCAGCTTGGGTCAGGGGGAGACAGATACGCAGTATTTT. Translation gives CASSLGQGETDTQYF.

This chain joins TRBV9 and TRBJ2-5, with 7 bases aligning to TRBD2. The J segment lost 2 bases and the V segment lost 3 bases, leaving 4 bases of the junction unmatched. This CDR3 region has 14 residues. CDR1 and CDR2 (germline): SGDLS, YYNGEE. DNA of the CDR3: TGTGCCAGCAGCGCGGGTAGCGGGCAAGAGACCCAGTACTTC. Amino acid sequence: CASSAGSGQETQYF.

CDR3 nucleotide sequence: TGTGCCAGCTGGGGCGAGGGGGCGAATGAGCAGTTCTTC. Translated: CASWGEGANEQFF. The gene calls are TRBV6-5 and TRBJ2-1, with 7 bases lining up with TRBD1. With V trimmed by 8 bases and J by 7 bases, 8 bases remained unmatched. Germline V lookup: CDR1 MNHEY, CDR2 SVGAGI. The CDR3 length is 13 residues.

The chain is built from TRBV30 and TRBJ2-5; possibly TRBD2 for D (5 bases). Trimming took off 5 bases at V and 5 bases at J, with 9 bases between the two ends. The CDR3 extends over 11 amino acids. Germline values: CDR1 GTSNPN, CDR2 SVGIG (reference sequence). CDR3 protein: CAWGRMETQYF. The CDR3 DNA follows: TGTGCCTGGGGGAGAATGGAGACCCAGTACTTC. Full variable domain (missing parts from reference TRBV30 and TRBJ2-5): SQTIHQWPATLVQPVGSPLSLECTVEGTSNPNLYWYRQAAGRGLQLLFYSVGIGQISSEVPQNLSASRPQDRQFILSSKKLLLSDSGFYLCAWGRMETQYFGPGTRLLVL.